Described below is a single TCR beta chain sequence and its context. Its antigen is unknown. The RNA input was about 0.5 to 1 ug, and it was reverse transcribed with random hexamers. TCRdb re-called the immunoSEQ multiplex PCR reads through MiXCR, storing one row per CDR3 protein. This table holds about 180,000 distinct CDR3 sequences, approximately 94% found once. The data originate from a study of CD8 T cells in Susac syndrome. Study results and limitations: There was no clonal expansion in the CD4+ T cell repertoires of Susac syndrome.

The ends were cut back, 5 bases at V and 0 bases at J, with 13 bases in the middle. Germline CDR1 SGHDT, CDR2 YYEEEE. The CDR3 is 15 amino acids. This TCR came from a human donor with Susac syndrome. Sequenced sample: CD4+ T cells from PBMCs. The chain joins TRBV5-6 to TRBJ2-3, with D maybe TRBD2 (6 bases). The CDR3 DNA sequence: TGTGCCAGCAGGCCGGGACTCACTAGCACAGATACGCAGTATTTT. Protein: CASRPGLTSTDTQYF.